This T cell receptor (beta chain) was sequenced in a study of cytomegalovirus exposure and HLA in healthy donors. Study-level points and caveats: Solely CMV serostatus was available to characterize immune exposure. Confirmation was obtained in vitro that a few CMV-associated chains are specific for CMV antigens.

Notes on this clone: The target antigen is unknown.

With 60 Vbeta and 13 Jbeta primers, the PCR was carried out. The repertoire was sequenced with immunoSEQ multiplex PCR; TCRdb's copy has only in-frame clones and lacks some. Altogether over 150,000 clones are present, roughly 87% being singletons, with the ten largest covering around 0.25%. Material for sequencing was PBMCs. This sequence originates from a girl under three years old in good health and CMV-seronegative.

The CDR3 protein is CAISESMELAPEQFF. The DNA for the CDR3 is TGTGCCATCAGTGAGTCGATGGAACTAGCGCCTGAGCAGTTCTTC. V and J are TRBV10-3 and TRBJ2-1; 7 bases align to TRBD2. Germline-derived CDR1 and CDR2 are ENHRY and SYGVKD. V gave up 0 bases and J gave up 9 bases; unmatched junction bases: 8. This CDR3 is 15 amino acids long.